This T cell receptor (beta chain) was sequenced during a study of T-cell reconstitution after alpha-beta-depleted transplantation in children. A library of TCRbeta sequences, prepared with unique molecular identifiers, was generated. TCRdb ran MiXCR on the PCR reads and lists one entry per CDR3 protein. The table lists about 480,000 distinct CDR3 sequences, about an eighth of them singletons, with 5% to 6% in the top ten. Trimming pared 1 base from V and 0 bases from J, leaving 13 bases between. Germline-derived CDR1 and CDR2 are SGHVS and FQNEAQ. The CDR3 runs to 17 residues. The sequence derives from a human donor who donated a stem cell graft to a child with combined immunodeficiency. This chain uses TRBV7-8 with TRBJ1-3, with D tentatively TRBD1 (6 bases). Sequencing was performed on PBMCs from the stem cell graft donor, taken from the stem cell graft. CDR3 in DNA: TGTGCCAGCAGCTTAGATGCAGGGGCCAGCTCTGGAAACACCATATATTTT. It encodes CASSLDAGASSGNTIYF.